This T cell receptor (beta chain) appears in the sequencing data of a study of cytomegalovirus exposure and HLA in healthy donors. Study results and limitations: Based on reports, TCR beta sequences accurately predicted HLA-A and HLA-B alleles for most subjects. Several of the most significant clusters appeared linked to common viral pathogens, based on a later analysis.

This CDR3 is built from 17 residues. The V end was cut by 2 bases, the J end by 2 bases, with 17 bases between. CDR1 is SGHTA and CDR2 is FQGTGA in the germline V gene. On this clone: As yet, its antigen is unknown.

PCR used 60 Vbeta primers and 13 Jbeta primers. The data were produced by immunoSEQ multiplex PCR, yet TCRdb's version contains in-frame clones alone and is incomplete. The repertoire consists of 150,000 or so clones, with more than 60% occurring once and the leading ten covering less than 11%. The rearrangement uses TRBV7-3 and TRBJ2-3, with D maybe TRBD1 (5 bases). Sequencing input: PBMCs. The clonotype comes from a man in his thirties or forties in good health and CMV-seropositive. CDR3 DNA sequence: TGTGCCAGCAGCTTATGGGGCTCGGTCGGAAACACAGATACGCAGTATTTT. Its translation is CASSLWGSVGNTDTQYF.